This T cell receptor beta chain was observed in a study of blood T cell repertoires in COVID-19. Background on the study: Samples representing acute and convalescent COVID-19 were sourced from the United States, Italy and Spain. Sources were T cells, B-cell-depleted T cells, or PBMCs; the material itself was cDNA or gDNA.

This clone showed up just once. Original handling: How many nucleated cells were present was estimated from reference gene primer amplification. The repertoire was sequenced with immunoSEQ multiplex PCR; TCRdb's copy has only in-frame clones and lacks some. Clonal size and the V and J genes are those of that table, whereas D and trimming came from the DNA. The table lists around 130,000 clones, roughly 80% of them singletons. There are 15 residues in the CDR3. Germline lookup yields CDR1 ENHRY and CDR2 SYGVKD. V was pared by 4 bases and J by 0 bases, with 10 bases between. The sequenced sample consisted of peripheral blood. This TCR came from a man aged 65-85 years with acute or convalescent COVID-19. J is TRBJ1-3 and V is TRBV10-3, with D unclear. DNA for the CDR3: TGTGCCATCAGTGCGGCGGGCCACTCTGGAAACACCATATATTTT. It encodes CAISAAGHSGNTIYF.